This T cell receptor beta chain was recovered during a study of blood T cells in healthy people across ages. Study outcomes and limitations: In older individuals, TCR beta diversity per million T cells was lower, falling roughly linearly with age.

Next came a second PCR, run for about 7 to 12 cycles, which used a sample-barcoded 5' primer along with a J-beta primer mix. TCRdb re-analysed the 5' RACE reads in MiXCR, keeping a single row per CDR3 protein. The sample consists of 1 million to 1.2 million distinct CDR3 sequences, 35% to 40% of them appearing once. Germline loops: CDR1 SGDLS, CDR2 YYNGEE. The CDR3 runs 17 residues. The J segment lost 6 bases and the V segment lost 0 bases, leaving 14 bases of the junction unmatched. A word on this clonotype: Its antigen is unidentified.

The rearrangement links TRBV9 to TRBJ1-1; 7 nucleotides align to TRBD1. Specimen: blood. This TCR came from a man aged 18 to 30 in good health. CDR3 nucleotides: TGTGCCAGCAGCGTAGCCGACCGGACAGGTTTGGCCGCTGAAGCTTTCTTT. The encoded protein is CASSVADRTGLAAEAFF. Filled out from reference TRBV9 and TRBJ1-1, the complete variable domain reads DSGVTQTPKHLITATGQRVTLRCSPRSGDLSVYWYQQSLDQGLQFLIQYYNGEERAKGNILERFSAQQFPDLHSELNLSSLELGDSALYFCASSVADRTGLAAEAFFGQGTRLTVV.